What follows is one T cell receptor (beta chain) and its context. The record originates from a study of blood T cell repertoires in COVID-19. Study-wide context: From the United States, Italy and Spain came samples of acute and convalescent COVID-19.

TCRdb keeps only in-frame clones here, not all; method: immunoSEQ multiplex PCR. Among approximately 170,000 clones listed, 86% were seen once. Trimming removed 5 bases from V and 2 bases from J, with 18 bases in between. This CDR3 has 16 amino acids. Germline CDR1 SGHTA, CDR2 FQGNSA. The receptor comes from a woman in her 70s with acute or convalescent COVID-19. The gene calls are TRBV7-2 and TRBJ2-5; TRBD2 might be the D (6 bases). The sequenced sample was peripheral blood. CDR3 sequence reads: CASSPVSTGEQETQYF. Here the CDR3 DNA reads TGTGCCAGCAGCCCCGTATCGACGGGGGAACAAGAGACCCAGTACTTC.